This TCR beta chain was sequenced in a study of T cells in narcolepsy. Clones were sequenced by immunoSEQ multiplex PCR, and TCRdb holds only the in-frame ones, with some missing. The top ten hold roughly 1.3% of the sample, which has 20,000 to 25,000 clones, just under 85% seen once. This CDR3 is 18 amino acids long. Trimming pared 3 bases from V and 1 base from J, leaving 19 bases between. The germline V gene encodes CDR1 LNHDA and CDR2 SQIVND (reference sequence). The sequenced material came from CD45RA- memory CD4+ T cells from PBMCs. This chain uses TRBV19 with TRBJ2-1; a weak D match, TRBD2 (6 bases). The sequence was collected from a human donor with narcolepsy. The CDR3, as DNA: TGTGCCAGTAGTATTCCTAGCGTCTTTATCGGGTCCTACAATGAGCAGTTCTTC. Residues: CASSIPSVFIGSYNEQFF.